This TCR beta chain was found in a study of cytomegalovirus exposure and HLA in healthy donors (dated 2017 in TCRdb). For the wider study: The 666 repertoires of the first cohort and the roughly 120 validation repertoires were produced on the same platform, according to a later analysis. The study aimed to test whether signatures of past pathogen exposure could be identified by cataloging public T cell receptors. Besides the first cohort of roughly 700 subjects, a separate validation cohort made up of 120 different subjects was used. To predict cytomegalovirus infection status, the study combined high-throughput TCR immunosequencing, statistical association of individual TCRs with disease status, and machine learning.

Donors formed part of the validation cohort, which comprised 120 subjects and was distinct from the first cohort of several hundred subjects. As concerns this clone: Its antigen target is currently unknown. No base-level quality is on record; no much larger clone is a single base apart.

What the study reported, not specific to this receptor: In the study, around 150 TCR beta chains were listed as associated with cytomegalovirus. The authors suggested that the approach could potentially be generalized to other disease states and immunological phenotypes. Subsequent analysis determined that TCRs grouped into clusters in the first cohort also showed a tendency toward co-occurrence across the 120 validation repertoires, and 94% of cluster scores exceeded 0. All 120 or so repertoires were used to score co-occurrence in the validation cohort in a later analysis, because that analysis had no HLA typing for the cohort. In vitro tests confirmed that three of the cytomegalovirus-associated TCR beta chains recognize cytomegalovirus antigens. The classifier was reported to diagnose cytomegalovirus status with high specificity and sensitivity in both the original and validation cohorts. While some public TCRs were present in many individuals, most TCR sequences turned up only very rarely across donors.

The library was built by means of the immunoSEQ multiplex PCR assay. On the authors' methods: To diagnose cytomegalovirus status from the catalog of TCR beta chain sequences, a statistical classification framework was built. TCRdb retrieved this table from immuneACCESS and kept in-frame rearrangements only. Not all clones are present; in checked studies, unresolved V genes account for under half, and no reason is known for the remainder. V, J and clone size reflect that table, while D and trimming were determined from the DNA. For this sample there are 200,000 to 250,000 clones; roughly 87% appear just once. The biggest ten clones account for 1.5% to 2.5% of the sample. The sequenced sample consisted of PBMCs. The sequence was obtained from a young woman in good health and CMV-seropositive.

Here is the DNA: TGTGCCAGCAGCTCCGGGTGGGCGGGAGGGCCGAGCAATCAGCCCCAGCATTTT. It is translated as CASSSGWAGGPSNQPQHF. Recombination joined TRBV7-9 with TRBJ1-5, with no D gene named confidently. CDR1 and CDR2 are drawn from the germline V gene (reference sequence): SEHNR, FQNEAQ. Spanning cysteine to phenylalanine, the CDR3 consists of 18 amino acids. The only DNA kept is the CDR3, 54 bases in frame from the first base. Relative to germline, V is 4 bases shorter and J is 1 base shorter, with 20 bases between their ends.